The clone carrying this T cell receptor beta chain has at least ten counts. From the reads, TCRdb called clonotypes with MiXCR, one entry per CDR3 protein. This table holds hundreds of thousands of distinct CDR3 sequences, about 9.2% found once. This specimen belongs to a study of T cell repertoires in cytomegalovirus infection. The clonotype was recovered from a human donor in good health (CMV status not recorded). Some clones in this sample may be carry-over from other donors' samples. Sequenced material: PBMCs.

CDR3 bases: TGTGCCAGCAGCAGGGATTTAAACGGCTACACCTTC. This gives the protein CASSRDLNGYTF. This chain connects TRBV28 to TRBJ1-2; the D gene is possibly TRBD1 (5 bases). Trimming shortened V by 6 bases and J by 8 bases, and 13 bases separated the two germline ends. Germline V CDR1 and CDR2: MDHEN, SYDVKM. The CDR3 loop spans 12 amino acids.